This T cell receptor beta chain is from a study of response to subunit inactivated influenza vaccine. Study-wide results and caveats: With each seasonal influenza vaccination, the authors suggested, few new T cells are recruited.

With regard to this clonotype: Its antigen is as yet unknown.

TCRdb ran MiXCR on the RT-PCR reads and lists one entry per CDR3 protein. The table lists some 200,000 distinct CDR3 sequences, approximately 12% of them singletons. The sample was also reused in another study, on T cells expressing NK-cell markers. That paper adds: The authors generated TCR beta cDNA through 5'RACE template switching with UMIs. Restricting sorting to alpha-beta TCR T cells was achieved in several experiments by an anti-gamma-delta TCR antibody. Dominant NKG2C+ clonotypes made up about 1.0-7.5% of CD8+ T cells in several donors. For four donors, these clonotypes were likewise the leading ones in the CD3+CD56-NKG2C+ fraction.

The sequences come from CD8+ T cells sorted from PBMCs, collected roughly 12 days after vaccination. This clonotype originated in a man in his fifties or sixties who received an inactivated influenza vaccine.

DNA for the CDR3: TGTGCCAGCACCTTGACAACCGGGACAGAAGAGACCCAGTACTTC. Its protein product is CASTLTTGTEETQYF. This rearrangement joins TRBV12-3 or TRBV12-4 to TRBJ2-5; 7 bases map to TRBD1. The CDR3 extends over 15 amino acids. V dropped 7 bases and J dropped 3; count of bases not matched to a gene: 11.